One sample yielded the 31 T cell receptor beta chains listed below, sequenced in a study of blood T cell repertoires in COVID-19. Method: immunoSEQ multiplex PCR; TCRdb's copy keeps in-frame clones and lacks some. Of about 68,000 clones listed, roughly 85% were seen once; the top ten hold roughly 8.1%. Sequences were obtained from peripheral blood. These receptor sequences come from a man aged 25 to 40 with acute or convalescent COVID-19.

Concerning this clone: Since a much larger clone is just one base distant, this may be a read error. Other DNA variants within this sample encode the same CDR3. CDR3 amino acids: CSARQNYGYTF. In DNA form, the CDR3 reads TGCAGTGCTAGACAGAACTATGGCTACACCTTC. J is TRBJ1-2 and V is TRBV20-1, with no clear D. Germline V gene sequence: CDR1 DFQATT, CDR2 SNEGSKA (reference sequence). The CDR3 sequence is 11 residues long. V was cut by 2 bases and J by 2 bases, with 3 bases left in between.

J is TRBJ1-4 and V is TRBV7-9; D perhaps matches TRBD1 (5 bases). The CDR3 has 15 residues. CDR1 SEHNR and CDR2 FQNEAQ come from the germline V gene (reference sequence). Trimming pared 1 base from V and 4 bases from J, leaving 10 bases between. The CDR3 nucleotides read TGTGCCAGCAGCTTAGGCGGGACGGTTAATGAAAAACTGTTTTTT. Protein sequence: CASSLGGTVNEKLFF.

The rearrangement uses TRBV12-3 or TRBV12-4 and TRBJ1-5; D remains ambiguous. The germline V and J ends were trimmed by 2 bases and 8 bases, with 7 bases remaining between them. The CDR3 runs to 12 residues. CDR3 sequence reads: CASSLLTKPQHF. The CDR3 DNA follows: TGTGCCAGCAGTTTACTGACAAAGCCCCAGCATTTT.

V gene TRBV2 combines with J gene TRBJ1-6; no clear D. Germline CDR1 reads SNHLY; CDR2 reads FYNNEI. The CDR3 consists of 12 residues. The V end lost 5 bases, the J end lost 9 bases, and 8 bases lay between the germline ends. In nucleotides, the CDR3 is TGTGCCAGCAGTTCAGATGGTTCACCCCTCCACTTT. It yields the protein CASSSDGSPLHF.

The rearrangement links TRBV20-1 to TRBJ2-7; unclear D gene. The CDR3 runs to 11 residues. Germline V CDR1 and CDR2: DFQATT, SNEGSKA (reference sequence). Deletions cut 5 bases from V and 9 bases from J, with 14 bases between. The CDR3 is CSALQNAGQYF. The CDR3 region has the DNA TGCAGTGCTCTTCAAAACGCCGGGCAGTACTTC.

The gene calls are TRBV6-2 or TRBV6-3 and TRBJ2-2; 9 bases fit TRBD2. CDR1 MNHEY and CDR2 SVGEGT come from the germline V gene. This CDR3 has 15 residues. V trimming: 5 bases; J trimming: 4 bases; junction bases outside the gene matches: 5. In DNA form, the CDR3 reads TGTGCCAGCAGTCAGACTAGCGGATTCACCGGGGAGCTGTTTTTT. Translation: CASSQTSGFTGELFF.

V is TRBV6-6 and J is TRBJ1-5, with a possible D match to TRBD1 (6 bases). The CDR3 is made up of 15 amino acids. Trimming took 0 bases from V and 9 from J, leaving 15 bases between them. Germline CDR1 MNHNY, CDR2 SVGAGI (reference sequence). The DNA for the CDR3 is TGTGCCAGCAGTTACTCTTTACAGGGACCAGGGCCCCAGCATTTT. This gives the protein CASSYSLQGPGPQHF.

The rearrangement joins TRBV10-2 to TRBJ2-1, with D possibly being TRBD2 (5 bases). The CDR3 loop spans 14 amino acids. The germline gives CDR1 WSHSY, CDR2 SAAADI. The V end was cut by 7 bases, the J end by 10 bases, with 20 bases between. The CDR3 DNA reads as TGCGCCAGCACCCCGCTCTCCCCCTCTAGCGAGCAGTTCTTC. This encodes CASTPLSPSSEQFF.

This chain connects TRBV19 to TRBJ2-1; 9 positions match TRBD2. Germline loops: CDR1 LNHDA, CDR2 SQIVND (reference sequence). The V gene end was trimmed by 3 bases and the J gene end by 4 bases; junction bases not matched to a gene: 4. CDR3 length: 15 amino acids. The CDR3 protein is CASSIRLAEYNEQFF. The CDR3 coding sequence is TGTGCCAGTAGTATCAGACTAGCGGAATACAATGAGCAGTTCTTC.

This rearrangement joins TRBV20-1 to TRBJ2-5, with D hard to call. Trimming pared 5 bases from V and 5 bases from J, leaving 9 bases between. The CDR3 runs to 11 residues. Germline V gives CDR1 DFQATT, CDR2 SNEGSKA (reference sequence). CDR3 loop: CSAYFVETQYF. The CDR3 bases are TGCAGTGCTTACTTTGTGGAGACCCAGTACTTC.

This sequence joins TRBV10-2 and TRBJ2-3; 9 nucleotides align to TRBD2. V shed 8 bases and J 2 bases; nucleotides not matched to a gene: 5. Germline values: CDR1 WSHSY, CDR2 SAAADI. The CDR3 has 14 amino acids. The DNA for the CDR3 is TGCGCCAGCTCCCCTAGCGGGAACACAGATACGCAGTATTTT. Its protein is CASSPSGNTDTQYF.

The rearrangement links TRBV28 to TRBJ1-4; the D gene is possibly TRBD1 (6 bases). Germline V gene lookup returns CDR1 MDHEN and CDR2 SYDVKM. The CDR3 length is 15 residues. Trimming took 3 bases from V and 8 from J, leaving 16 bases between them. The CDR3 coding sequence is TGTGCCAGCAGTTTGGGCGGGGGCTTCCGGGAAAAACTGTTTTTT. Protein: CASSLGGGFREKLFF.

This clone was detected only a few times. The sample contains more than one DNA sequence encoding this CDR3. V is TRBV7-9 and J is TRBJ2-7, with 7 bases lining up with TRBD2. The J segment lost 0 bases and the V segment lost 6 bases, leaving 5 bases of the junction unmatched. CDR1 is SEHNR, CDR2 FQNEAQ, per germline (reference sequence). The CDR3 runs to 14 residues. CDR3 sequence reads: CASSPSGTSYEQYF. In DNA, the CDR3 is TGTGCCAGCAGTCCAAGCGGGACCTCCTACGAGCAGTACTTC. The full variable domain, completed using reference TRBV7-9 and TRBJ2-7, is DTGVSQNPRHKITKRGQNVTFRCDPISEHNRLYWYRQTLGQGPEFLTYFQNEAQLEKSRLLSDRFSAERPKGSFSTLEIQRTEQGDSAMYLCASSPSGTSYEQYFGPGTRLTVT.

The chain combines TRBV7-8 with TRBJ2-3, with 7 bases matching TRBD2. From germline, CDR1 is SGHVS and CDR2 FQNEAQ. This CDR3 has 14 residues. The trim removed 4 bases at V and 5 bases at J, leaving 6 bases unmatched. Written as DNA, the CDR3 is TGTGCCAGCAGCTCCAGGGAGGGCCAAGATACGCAGTATTTT. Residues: CASSSREGQDTQYF.

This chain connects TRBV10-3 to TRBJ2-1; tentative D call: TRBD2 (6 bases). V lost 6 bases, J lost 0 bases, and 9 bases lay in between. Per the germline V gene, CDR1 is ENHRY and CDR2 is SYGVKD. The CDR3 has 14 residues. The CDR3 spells CAIRRDSSYNEQFF. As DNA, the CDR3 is TGTGCCATCAGACGGGACTCCTCCTACAATGAGCAGTTCTTC.

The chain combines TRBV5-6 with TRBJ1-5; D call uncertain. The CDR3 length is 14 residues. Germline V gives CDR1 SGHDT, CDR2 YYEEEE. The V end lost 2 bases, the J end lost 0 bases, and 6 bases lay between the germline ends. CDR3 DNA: TGTGCCAGCAGCTTCGGTTCTAGCAATCAGCCCCAGCATTTT. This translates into CASSFGSSNQPQHF.

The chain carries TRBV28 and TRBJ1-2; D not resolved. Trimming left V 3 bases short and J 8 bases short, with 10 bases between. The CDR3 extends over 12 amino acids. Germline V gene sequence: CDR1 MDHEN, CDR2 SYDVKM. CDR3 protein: CASSLRARGYTF. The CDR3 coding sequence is TGTGCCAGCAGTTTGCGAGCTCGGGGCTACACCTTC.

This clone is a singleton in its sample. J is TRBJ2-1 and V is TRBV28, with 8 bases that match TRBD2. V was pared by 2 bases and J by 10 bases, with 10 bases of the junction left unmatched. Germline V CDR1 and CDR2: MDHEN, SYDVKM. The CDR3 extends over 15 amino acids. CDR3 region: CASSLVHGTRWEQFF. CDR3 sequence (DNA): TGTGCCAGCAGTTTAGTTCACGGGACTAGGTGGGAGCAGTTCTTC. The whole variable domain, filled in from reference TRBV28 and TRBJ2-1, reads DVKVTQSSRYLVKRTGEKVFLECVQDMDHENMFWYRQDPGLGLRLIYFSYDVKMKEKGDIPEGYSVSREKKERFSLILESASTNQTSMYLCASSLVHGTRWEQFFGPGTRLTVL.

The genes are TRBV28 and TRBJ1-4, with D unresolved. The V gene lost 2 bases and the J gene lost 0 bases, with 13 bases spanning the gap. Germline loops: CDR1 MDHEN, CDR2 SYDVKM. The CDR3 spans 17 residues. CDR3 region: CASSLRSGSATNEKLFF. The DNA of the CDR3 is TGTGCCAGCAGTTTAAGGTCAGGCTCTGCAACTAATGAAAAACTGTTTTTT.

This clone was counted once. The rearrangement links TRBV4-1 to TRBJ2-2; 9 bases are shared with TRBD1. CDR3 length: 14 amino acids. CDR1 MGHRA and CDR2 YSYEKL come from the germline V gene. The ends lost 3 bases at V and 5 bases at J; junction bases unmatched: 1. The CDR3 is CASSQTGGTGELFF. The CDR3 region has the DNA TGCGCCAGCAGCCAGACAGGGGGTACCGGGGAGCTGTTTTTT.

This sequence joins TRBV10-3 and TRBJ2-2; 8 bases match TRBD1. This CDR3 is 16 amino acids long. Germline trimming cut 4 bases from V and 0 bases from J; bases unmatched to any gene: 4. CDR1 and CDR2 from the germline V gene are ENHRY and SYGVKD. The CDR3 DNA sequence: TGTGCCATCAGTGGCACAGGGGGTTCGAACACCGGGGAGCTGTTTTTT. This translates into CAISGTGGSNTGELFF.

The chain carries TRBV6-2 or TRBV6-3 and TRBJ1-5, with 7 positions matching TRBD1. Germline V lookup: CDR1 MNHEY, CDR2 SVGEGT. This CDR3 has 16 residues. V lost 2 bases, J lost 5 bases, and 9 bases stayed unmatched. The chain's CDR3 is CASSYRGLEADQPQHF. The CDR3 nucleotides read TGTGCCAGCAGTTACAGGGGGCTAGAGGCTGATCAGCCCCAGCATTTT.

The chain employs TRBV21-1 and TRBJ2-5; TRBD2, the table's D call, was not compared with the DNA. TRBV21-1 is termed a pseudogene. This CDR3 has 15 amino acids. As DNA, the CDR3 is TGTGCCAGCATCGCCGGGTGTGGAGGGACGAAGACCCAGTACTTC. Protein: CASIAGCGGTKTQYF.

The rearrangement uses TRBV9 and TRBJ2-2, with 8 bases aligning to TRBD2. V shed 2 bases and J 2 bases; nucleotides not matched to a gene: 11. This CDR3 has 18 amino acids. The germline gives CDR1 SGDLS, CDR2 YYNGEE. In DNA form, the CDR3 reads TGTGCCAGCAGCGTGGGTAGCGGGGCAGGATTCAACACCGGGGAGCTGTTTTTT. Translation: CASSVGSGAGFNTGELFF. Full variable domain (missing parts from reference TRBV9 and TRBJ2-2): DSGVTQTPKHLITATGQRVTLRCSPRSGDLSVYWYQQSLDQGLQFLIQYYNGEERAKGNILERFSAQQFPDLHSELNLSSLELGDSALYFCASSVGSGAGFNTGELFFGEGSRLTVL.

The CDR3 loop reads CASSHRDSHQQGYGYTF. In DNA form, the CDR3 reads TGTGCCAGCAGTCACCGGGACAGCCATCAGCAGGGATATGGCTACACCTTC. The chain carries TRBV3-1 (or the pseudogene TRBV3-2) and TRBJ1-2, with 7 bases fitting TRBD1. The length of the CDR3 is 17 residues. The ends lost 6 bases at V and 5 bases at J; junction bases unmatched: 18. The germline V gene encodes CDR1 LGHDT and CDR2 YNNKEL (reference sequence).

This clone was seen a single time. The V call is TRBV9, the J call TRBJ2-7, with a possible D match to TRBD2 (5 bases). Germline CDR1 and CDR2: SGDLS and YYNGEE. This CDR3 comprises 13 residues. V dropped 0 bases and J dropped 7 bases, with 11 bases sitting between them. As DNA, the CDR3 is TGTGCCAGCAGCGTAGGATCCCGGGATGAGCAGTACTTC. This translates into CASSVGSRDEQYF.

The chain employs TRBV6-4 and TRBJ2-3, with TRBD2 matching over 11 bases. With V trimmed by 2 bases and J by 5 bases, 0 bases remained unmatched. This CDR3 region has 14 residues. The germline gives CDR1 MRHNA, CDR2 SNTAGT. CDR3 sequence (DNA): TGTGCCAGCAGTGACGGACTAGCGGGAGATACGCAGTATTTT. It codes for CASSDGLAGDTQYF.

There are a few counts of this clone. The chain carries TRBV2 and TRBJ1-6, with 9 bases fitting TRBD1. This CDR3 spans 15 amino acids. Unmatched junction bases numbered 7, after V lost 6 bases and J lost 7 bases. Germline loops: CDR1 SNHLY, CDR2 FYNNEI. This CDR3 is CASRGTGNFNSPLHF. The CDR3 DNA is TGTGCCAGCAGAGGGACAGGGAATTTCAATTCACCCCTCCACTTT. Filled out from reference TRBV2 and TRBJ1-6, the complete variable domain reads EPEVTQTPSHQVTQMGQEVILRCVPISNHLYFYWYRQILGQKVEFLVSFYNNEISEKSEIFDDQFSVERPDGSNFTLKIRSTKLEDSAMYFCASRGTGNFNSPLHFGNGTRLTVT.

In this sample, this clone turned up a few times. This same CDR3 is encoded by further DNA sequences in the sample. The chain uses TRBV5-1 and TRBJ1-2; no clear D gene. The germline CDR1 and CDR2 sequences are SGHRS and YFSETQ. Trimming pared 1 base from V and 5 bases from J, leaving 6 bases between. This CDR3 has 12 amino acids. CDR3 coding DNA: TGCGCCAGCAGCTTGCCGGGATATGGCTACACCTTC. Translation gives CASSLPGYGYTF.

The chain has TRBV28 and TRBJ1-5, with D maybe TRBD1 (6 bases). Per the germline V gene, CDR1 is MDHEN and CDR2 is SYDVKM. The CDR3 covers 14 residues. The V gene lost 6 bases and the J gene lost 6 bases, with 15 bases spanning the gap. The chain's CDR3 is CASSIGGFFQPQHF. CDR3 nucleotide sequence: TGTGCCAGCAGCATAGGGGGTTTCTTTCAGCCCCAGCATTTT.

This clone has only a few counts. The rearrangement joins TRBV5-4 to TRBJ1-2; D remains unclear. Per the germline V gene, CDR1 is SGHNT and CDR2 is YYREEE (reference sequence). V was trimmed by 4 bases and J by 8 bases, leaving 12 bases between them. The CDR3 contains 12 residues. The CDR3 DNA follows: TGTGCCAGCAGCCCTGACGCTAGAGGCTACACCTTC. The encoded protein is CASSPDARGYTF.